This T cell receptor beta chain comes out of a study of blood T cell repertoires in COVID-19. Study information: Sites across the United States, Italy and Spain contributed samples from acute and convalescent COVID-19. Sources were T cells, B-cell-depleted T cells, or PBMCs; the material itself was cDNA or gDNA.

This CDR3 comprises 16 residues. Looked up from germline, CDR1 is SGHDT and CDR2 is YYEEEE. Losses at the gene ends were 6 bases for V and 5 bases for J; bases not matched to a gene: 14. As originally analysed: Estimated nucleated cell counts came from reference gene primer amplification. Profiling relied on immunoSEQ multiplex PCR, and the TCRdb table lists in-frame clones only, not all of them. For V, J and clone size, that table is used; D and trimming come from the DNA. The sample contains around 200,000 clones, 86% of which appear only once. Sequencing input: peripheral blood. The receptor was isolated from a woman in her fifties or sixties with acute or convalescent COVID-19. V is TRBV5-6 and J is TRBJ1-1; 9 nucleotides line up with TRBD1. The CDR3 coding sequence is TGTGCCAGCACCTCGGGATGGGACAGGGTTGGTACTGAAGCTTTCTTT. Protein sequence: CASTSGWDRVGTEAFF.